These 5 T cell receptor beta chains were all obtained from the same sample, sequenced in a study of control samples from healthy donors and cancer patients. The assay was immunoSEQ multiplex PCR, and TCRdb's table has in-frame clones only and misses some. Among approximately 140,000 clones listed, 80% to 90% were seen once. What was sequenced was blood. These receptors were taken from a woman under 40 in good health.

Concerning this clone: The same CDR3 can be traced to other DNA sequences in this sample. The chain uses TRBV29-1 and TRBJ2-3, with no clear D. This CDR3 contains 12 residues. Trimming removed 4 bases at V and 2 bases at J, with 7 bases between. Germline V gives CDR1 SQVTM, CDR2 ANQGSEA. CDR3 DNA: TGCAGCGTTGGTGGAGACACAGATACGCAGTATTTT. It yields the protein CSVGGDTDTQYF.

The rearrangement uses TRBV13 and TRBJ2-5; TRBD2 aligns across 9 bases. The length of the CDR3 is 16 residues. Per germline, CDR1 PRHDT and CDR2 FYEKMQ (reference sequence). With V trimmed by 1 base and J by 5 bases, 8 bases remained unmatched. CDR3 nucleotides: TGTGCCAGCAGCTTAGTCTTGCGGGAGGGCCTGGAGACCCAGTACTTC. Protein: CASSLVLREGLETQYF.

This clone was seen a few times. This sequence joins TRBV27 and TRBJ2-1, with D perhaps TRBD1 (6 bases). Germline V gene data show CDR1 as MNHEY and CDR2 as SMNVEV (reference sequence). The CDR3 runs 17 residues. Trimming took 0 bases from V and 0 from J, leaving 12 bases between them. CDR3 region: CASSLSAYRASYNEQFF. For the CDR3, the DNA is TGTGCCAGCAGTTTATCGGCGTACAGGGCCTCCTACAATGAGCAGTTCTTC.

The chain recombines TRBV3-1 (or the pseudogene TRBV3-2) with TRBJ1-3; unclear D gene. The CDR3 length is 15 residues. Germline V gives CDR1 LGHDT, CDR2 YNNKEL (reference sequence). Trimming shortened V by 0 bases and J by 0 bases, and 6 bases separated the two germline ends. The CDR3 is CASSQDGHSGNTIYF. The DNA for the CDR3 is TGTGCCAGCAGCCAAGACGGCCACTCTGGAAACACCATATATTTT.

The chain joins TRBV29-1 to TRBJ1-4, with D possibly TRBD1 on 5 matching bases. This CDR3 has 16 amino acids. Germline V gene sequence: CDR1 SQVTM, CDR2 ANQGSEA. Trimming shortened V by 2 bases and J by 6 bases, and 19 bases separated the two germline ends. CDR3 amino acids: CSVERKNGTTHEKLFF. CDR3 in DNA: TGCAGCGTTGAAAGAAAGAACGGGACGACACATGAAAAACTGTTTTTT.